These 10 T cell receptor beta chains were sequenced from one sample in a study of identical twins (dated by TCRdb to the mid-2010s). Preparation of the library involved 5' RACE. Sequencing used an Illumina HiSeq 2000. The public reads were reanalyzed by TCRdb: fastp trimming at Q25, MiXCR alignment, in-frame beta chains only. One record per CDR3 amino acid sequence lists the most common genes and DNA. The sample table contains roughly 720,000 distinct CDR3 sequences; only one count was recorded for 15% to 20% of them. 10% to 15% of the sample lies in the top ten. These records were also assigned to another study, of T cells expressing NK-cell markers.

The source material was PBMCs. These receptor sequences come from a woman under 30 in good health.

In this sample, this clonotype turned up a few times. This chain joins TRBV6-1 and TRBJ1-2; a possible D gene is TRBD1 (6 bases). The germline gives CDR1 MNHNS, CDR2 SASEGT. The length of the CDR3 is 17 residues. V was cut by 6 bases and J by 0 bases, with 20 bases left in between. In DNA, the CDR3 is TGTGCCAGCAGGGTACGCGGCCATCGGACAGCTAACTATGGCTACACCTTC. This gives the protein CASRVRGHRTANYGYTF.

This chain uses TRBV10-2 with TRBJ2-3; possible D gene TRBD2, 5 bases. V gave up 8 bases and J gave up 11 bases, with 17 bases separating them. CDR3 size: 12 residues. The germline V gene has CDR1 WSHSY and CDR2 SAAADI. The CDR3 DNA is TGCGCCAGCTCCGGGGTCTTTCCCGGGCAGTATTTT. Amino acid sequence: CASSGVFPGQYF.

This clonotype showed up many times. V is TRBV7-2 and J is TRBJ2-1; the match to TRBD2 covers 7 bases. The CDR3 runs to 16 residues. The germline V gene encodes CDR1 SGHTA and CDR2 FQGNSA. V shed 2 bases, J shed 6 bases, and the junction held 10 bases outside the gene matches. CDR3 amino acids: CASSLLSAGVINEQFF. As DNA, the CDR3 is TGTGCCAGCAGCTTACTTTCGGCGGGGGTGATCAATGAGCAGTTCTTC.

A note on this clonotype: A clone one base away is much larger, so this may be a read error. CDR3 residues: CRASIRYTQYF. The CDR3 nucleotides are TGCAGAGCTAGCATCCGATATACGCAGTATTTT. The genes are TRBV20-1 and TRBJ2-3, with D possibly being TRBD2 (5 bases). CDR3 length: 11 amino acids. Per germline, CDR1 DFQATT and CDR2 SNEGSKA (reference sequence).

The chain uses TRBV5-1 and TRBJ2-1; D possibly corresponds to TRBD2 (5 bases). The CDR3 totals 16 residues. Germline V gene sequence: CDR1 SGHRS, CDR2 YFSETQ. Trimming pared 0 bases from V and 0 bases from J, leaving 10 bases between. The CDR3: CASSLVREVSYNEQFF. CDR3 nucleotide sequence: TGCGCCAGCAGCTTGGTTCGGGAAGTCTCCTACAATGAGCAGTTCTTC.

The chain joins TRBV11-2 to TRBJ2-3; TRBD2 matches at 9 bases. CDR3 length equals 13 residues. The V gene end was trimmed by 8 bases and the J gene end by 4 bases; junction bases not matched to a gene: 4. Germline CDR1 reads SGHAT; CDR2 reads FQNNGV. The CDR3 region is CASQKRGADTQYF. The CDR3 region has the DNA TGTGCCAGCCAGAAGCGGGGGGCAGATACGCAGTATTTT.

This clonotype was detected a few times. In nucleotides, the CDR3 is TGCGCCAGCAGTTGGATGTCCCAAGAGACCCAGTACTTC. Its protein is CASSWMSQETQYF. V gene TRBV5-1 combines with J gene TRBJ2-5, with no clear D. V was pared by 5 bases and J by 1 base, with 9 bases between. Germline CDR1 SGHRS, CDR2 YFSETQ. The CDR3 contains 13 residues.

This clonotype came up a few times. This chain connects TRBV3-1 to TRBJ1-5, with a possible D match to TRBD1 (5 bases). CDR3 length: 14 amino acids. Per germline, CDR1 LGHDT and CDR2 YNNKEL (reference sequence). V lost 3 bases and J lost 5, with 11 bases in between. The CDR3 here is CASSQRTTDQPQHF. The CDR3 nucleotides read TGTGCCAGCAGCCAGCGAACGACAGATCAGCCCCAGCATTTT.

This chain connects TRBV18 to TRBJ1-2; TRBD1 agrees at 7 bases. Germline values: CDR1 KGHSH, CDR2 LQKENI. Germline trimming cut 3 bases from V and 3 bases from J; bases unmatched to any gene: 7. CDR3 size: 15 residues. CDR3 sequence: CASSPRQGPDYGYTF. The CDR3 nucleotides read TGTGCCAGCTCACCCCGACAGGGACCCGACTATGGCTACACCTTC.

The chain is built from TRBV5-1 and TRBJ2-1, with 7 bases matching TRBD2. Unmatched junction bases numbered 10, after V lost 2 bases and J lost 8 bases. This CDR3 is 15 amino acids long. The V gene's germline CDR1 is SGHRS and CDR2 YFSETQ. The CDR3 protein is CASSFLAVDLDEQFF. Here the CDR3 DNA reads TGCGCCAGCAGCTTCCTAGCGGTAGACTTAGATGAGCAGTTCTTC.